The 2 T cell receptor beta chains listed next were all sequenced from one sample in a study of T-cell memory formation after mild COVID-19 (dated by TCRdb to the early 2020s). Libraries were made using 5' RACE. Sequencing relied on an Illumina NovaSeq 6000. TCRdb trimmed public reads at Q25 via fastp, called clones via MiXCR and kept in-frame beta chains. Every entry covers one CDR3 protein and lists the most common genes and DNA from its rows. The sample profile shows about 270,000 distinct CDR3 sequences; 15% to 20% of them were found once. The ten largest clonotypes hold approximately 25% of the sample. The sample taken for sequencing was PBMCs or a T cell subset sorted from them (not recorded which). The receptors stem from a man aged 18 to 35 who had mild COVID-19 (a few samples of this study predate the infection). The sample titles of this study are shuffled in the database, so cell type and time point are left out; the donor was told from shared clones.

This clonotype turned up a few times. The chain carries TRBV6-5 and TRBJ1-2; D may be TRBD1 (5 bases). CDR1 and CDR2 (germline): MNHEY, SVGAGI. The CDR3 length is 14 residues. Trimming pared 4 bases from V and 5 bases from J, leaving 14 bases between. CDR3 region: CASSSSTSGYGYTF. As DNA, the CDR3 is TGTGCCAGCAGTTCTTCAACATCAGGGTATGGCTACACCTTC.

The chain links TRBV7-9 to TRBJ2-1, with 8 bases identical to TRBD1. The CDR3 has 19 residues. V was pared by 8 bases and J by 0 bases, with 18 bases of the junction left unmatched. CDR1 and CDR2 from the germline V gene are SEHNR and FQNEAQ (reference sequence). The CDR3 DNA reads TGTGCCAGCCCCTCGGAGGCAGGGGGCCCCCAGAGCTCCTACAATGAGCAGTTCTTC. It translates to CASPSEAGGPQSSYNEQFF.